This section outlines one T cell receptor beta chain sequence together with its context. The protocol was immunoSEQ multiplex PCR, while the TCRdb copy is restricted to in-frame clones and leaves out a portion. The sample has more than 2 million clones; 85% to 95% are singletons. This CDR3 has 15 amino acids. Trimming at V came to 4 bases and at J to 4 bases, leaving 6 bases not matched to a gene. The germline V gene has CDR1 SGDLS and CDR2 YYNGEE. These data come from a study of shared clonotypes between healthy human individuals. The clonotype comes from a young man in good health. The gene calls are TRBV9 and TRBJ2-1; 9 bases match TRBD2. Input material: naive CD4+ T cells sorted from blood. The subset here: CD45RA+ positively selected. CDR3 sequence: CASSSSGNLYNEQFF. The CDR3 DNA sequence: TGTGCCAGCAGCTCTAGCGGGAATCTGTACAATGAGCAGTTCTTC.